These 18 T cell receptor beta chains were all obtained from the same sample, sequenced in a study of blood T cell repertoires in COVID-19. The table came from immunoSEQ multiplex PCR; TCRdb's copy has only in-frame clones and leaves some out. The table includes about 130,000 clones, around 74% detected once. Sequenced sample: peripheral blood. These receptors came from a man aged 80 or over with COVID-19, enrolled during active disease.

The sample holds one count of this clone. The CDR3 DNA follows: TGTGCCAGCAGCCGGGACAGGAGGAGCTCTGGAAACACCATATATTTT. Encoded protein: CASSRDRRSSGNTIYF. The chain uses TRBV3-1 (or the pseudogene TRBV3-2) and TRBJ1-3; TRBD1 matches at 8 bases. V was clipped by 4 bases and J by 0 bases; unmatched bases: 5. Germline CDR1 is LGHDT and CDR2 is YNNKEL (reference sequence). The CDR3 spans 16 residues.

This chain joins TRBV19 and TRBJ1-5, with a tentative D call TRBD1 (6 bases). Trimming cost V 4 bases and J 2 bases, with 12 bases left between them. Germline V gene data show CDR1 as LNHDA and CDR2 as SQIVND (reference sequence). This CDR3 comprises 15 residues. CDR3 DNA: TGTGCCAGTAGTACCTACAGGGACCGCAATCAGCCCCAGCATTTT. Its protein product is CASSTYRDRNQPQHF.

V is TRBV28 and J is TRBJ2-5, with 7 bases fitting TRBD2. The CDR3 extends over 12 amino acids. The germline V gene has CDR1 MDHEN and CDR2 SYDVKM. V lost 9 bases to trimming and J lost 5 bases; unmatched junction nucleotides: 6. This CDR3 is CASSWGGETQYF. The CDR3 DNA reads TGTGCCAGTTCCTGGGGGGGGGAGACCCAGTACTTC.

CDR3 nucleotides: TGTGCCTGGAGGGCGGCGGGAGCTGTAGATACGCAGTATTTT. Translated, it gives CAWRAAGAVDTQYF. This rearrangement joins TRBV30 to TRBJ2-3, with 7 bases identical to TRBD2. This CDR3 region has 14 residues. Unmatched junction bases numbered 8, after V lost 3 bases and J lost 5 bases. Germline V gives CDR1 GTSNPN, CDR2 SVGIG (reference sequence).

The V call is TRBV7-8, the J call TRBJ1-5; TRBD1 aligns across 9 bases. V shed 8 bases and J 2 bases; nucleotides not matched to a gene: 7. Looked up from germline, CDR1 is SGHVS and CDR2 is FQNEAQ. This CDR3 contains 15 residues. The CDR3 DNA follows: TGTGCCAGCGAGGGGACAGGGTTTGGCAATCAGCCCCAGCATTTT. It specifies CASEGTGFGNQPQHF.

The CDR3 DNA sequence: TGTGCCAGCAGCGCACTAGCGGGAGGGGGTGAGCAGTTCTTC. Translation: CASSALAGGGEQFF. This chain connects TRBV7-8 to TRBJ2-1, with 13 bases matching TRBD2. CDR1 and CDR2 from the germline V gene are SGHVS and FQNEAQ. The CDR3 length is 14 residues. V gave up 5 bases and J gave up 9 bases; unmatched junction bases: 4.

This chain joins TRBV19 and TRBJ2-3; TRBD2 matches at 12 bases. Unmatched junction bases numbered 13, after V lost 5 bases and J lost 1 base. Germline V gene lookup returns CDR1 LNHDA and CDR2 SQIVND (reference sequence). There are 19 residues in the CDR3. The chain's CDR3 is CASSPSTSGRIGGTDTQYF. CDR3 DNA sequence: TGTGCCAGTAGTCCCTCGACTAGCGGGAGAATCGGGGGCACAGATACGCAGTATTTT. Combining the CDR3 with reference TRBV19 and TRBJ2-3 gives the whole variable domain DGGITQSPKYLFRKEGQNVTLSCEQNLNHDAMYWYRQDPGQGLRLIYYSQIVNDFQKGDIAEGYSVSREKKESFPLTVTSAQKNPTAFYLCASSPSTSGRIGGTDTQYFGPGTRLTVL.

This chain joins TRBV5-3 and TRBJ2-2; perhaps TRBD2 as D (7 bases). TRBV5-3 is labeled an ORF, and its function is uncertain. The V end lost 4 bases, the J end lost 7 bases, and 23 bases lay between the germline ends. The CDR3 length is 17 residues. DNA of the CDR3: TGTGCCAGAAGCCCGGAAGGGGGGGCGCATATTGTCGGGGAGCTGTTTTTT. Translation gives CARSPEGGAHIVGELFF.

This clone has a handful of counts. This rearrangement joins TRBV11-3 to TRBJ2-3; D is undetermined. This CDR3 has 13 residues. Germline CDR1 reads SGHNT; CDR2 reads YENEEA. V shed 4 bases and J shed 0 bases, with 5 bases lying between them. The CDR3 reads CASSSISTDTQYF. CDR3 bases: TGTGCCAGCAGCTCAATCAGCACAGATACGCAGTATTTT.

V and J are TRBV12-3 or TRBV12-4 and TRBJ2-7, with 7 bases aligning to TRBD2. V dropped 8 bases and J dropped 6; count of bases not matched to a gene: 7. The CDR3 has 12 amino acids. This CDR3 reads CASGQQRGEQYF. The CDR3 DNA is TGTGCCAGCGGCCAACAGCGGGGCGAGCAGTACTTC.

The chain employs TRBV15 and TRBJ2-7; 15 nucleotides line up with TRBD2. V shed 3 bases and J 0 bases; nucleotides not matched to a gene: 18. Germline V gene data show CDR1 as LNHNV and CDR2 as YYDKDF (reference sequence). The CDR3 is 22 amino acids. DNA for the CDR3: TGTGCCACCAGCAGTCCCCCTACCGTCCCGGGACTAGCGGGAGGCAGCTCCTACGAGCAGTACTTC. It encodes CATSSPPTVPGLAGGSSYEQYF. Drawing the rest from reference TRBV15 and TRBJ2-7, the complete variable domain is DAMVIQNPRYQVTQFGKPVTLSCSQTLNHNVMYWYQQKSSQAPKLLFHYYDKDFNNEADTPDNFQSRRPNTSFCFLDIRSPGLGDTAMYLCATSSPPTVPGLAGGSSYEQYFGPGTRLTVT.

The chain links TRBV19 to TRBJ1-4, with a possible D match to TRBD1 (5 bases). V dropped 4 bases and J dropped 0 bases, with 24 bases sitting between them. The germline V gene encodes CDR1 LNHDA and CDR2 SQIVND (reference sequence). CDR3 size: 20 residues. The CDR3 reads CASSTAVRSGGTATNEKLFF. The CDR3 DNA reads as TGTGCCAGTAGTACCGCCGTTCGCTCGGGAGGGACCGCAACTAATGAAAAACTGTTTTTT.

The rearrangement links TRBV7-9 to TRBJ2-2; 9 bases agree with TRBD1. Germline CDR1 SEHNR, CDR2 FQNEAQ (reference sequence). V was clipped by 2 bases and J by 0 bases; unmatched bases: 7. This CDR3 has 18 amino acids. As DNA, the CDR3 is TGTGCCAGCAGCTTAAACAGGGGGCGCGGGCCGAACACCGGGGAGCTGTTTTTT. Amino acid sequence: CASSLNRGRGPNTGELFF.

V usage is TRBV5-4 and J usage is TRBJ2-3; 8 bases are a match to TRBD1. Germline V gives CDR1 SGHNT, CDR2 YYREEE (reference sequence). Trimming removed 4 bases from V and 3 bases from J; junction bases left unmatched: 10. The CDR3 is 16 amino acids. CDR3 protein: CASSTTQGAGTDTQYF. Here the CDR3 DNA reads TGTGCCAGCAGCACCACCCAGGGGGCTGGGACAGATACGCAGTATTTT.

The CDR3 spells CASSYSYEQYF. For the CDR3, the DNA is TGTGCCAGTTCGTACAGTTACGAGCAGTACTTC. The chain couples TRBV2 to TRBJ2-7; D remains ambiguous. CDR3 size: 11 residues. The V gene's germline CDR1 is SNHLY and CDR2 FYNNEI. Trimming pared 9 bases from V and 4 bases from J, leaving 10 bases between.

The chain's CDR3 is CAIRQGASYEQYF. CDR3 coding DNA: TGTGCCATCCGACAGGGGGCCTCTTACGAGCAGTACTTC. The chain joins TRBV6-5 to TRBJ2-7; 10 positions agree with TRBD1. Germline V gene sequence: CDR1 MNHEY, CDR2 SVGAGI. V dropped 10 bases and J dropped 4; count of bases not matched to a gene: 7. CDR3 size: 13 residues.

The chain links TRBV5-1 to TRBJ2-7; 7 bases line up with TRBD1. The CDR3 loop spans 15 amino acids. With V trimmed by 4 bases and J by 1 base, 8 bases remained unmatched. The germline CDR1 and CDR2 sequences are SGHRS and YFSETQ. The CDR3 loop is CASSETGLRSYEQYF. CDR3 DNA: TGCGCCAGCAGCGAGACAGGGTTACGTTCCTACGAGCAGTACTTC.

The V and J genes are TRBV5-1 and TRBJ1-5, with D possibly being TRBD1 (5 bases). Trimming removed 5 bases from V and 7 bases from J, with 19 bases in between. This CDR3 region has 15 residues. The germline gives CDR1 SGHRS, CDR2 YFSETQ. CDR3 in DNA: TGCGCCAGCAGTCCGGGTGGCAGGGCGGAGCAGCCCCAGCATTTT. It yields the protein CASSPGGRAEQPQHF.